This TCR beta chain was documented in a study of T cells in Graves' hyperthyroidism and ophthalmopathy. Study-wide points: Blood also contained most expanded thyroid clonotypes above 0.001.

CDR3 length equals 15 residues. V lost 1 base to trimming and J lost 6 bases; unmatched junction nucleotides: 7. Authors of the study amplified TCR beta CDR3 regions from RNA transcripts. In the first-round RT-PCR of the TCR CDR3, the HTBI primer set was used. TCRdb used MiXCR to reprocess the multiplex PCR reads, holding one entry per CDR3 protein. Altogether about 710,000 distinct CDR3 sequences are present, 16% being singletons, with the ten largest covering over 7.5%. This clonotype was seen many times. Its specificity is unknown. This TCR came from a man aged 18 to 30 with Graves' hyperthyroidism. The J gene is TRBJ2-7, the V gene TRBV12-3 or TRBV12-4; 9 positions match TRBD2. Sequenced material: blood. The CDR3 coding sequence is TGTGCCAGCAGTTTAGACTCACCGGGACTAGCCGAGCAGTACTTC. Protein: CASSLDSPGLAEQYF.